This TCR beta chain was sequenced in a study of T cells in Graves' hyperthyroidism and ophthalmopathy. Study observations and caveats: Stable hyperthyroidism was separated from ophthalmopathy by a model based on 13 V-J features.

TCR beta CDR3 regions were amplified from RNA transcripts. The primer set for the first-round RT-PCR of the TCR CDR3 was HTBI. MiXCR, run by TCRdb on the multiplex PCR reads, gives a single entry per CDR3 protein. The repertoire holds fewer than 400,000 distinct CDR3 sequences, with roughly 13% as singletons. This clonotype was counted many times. Its antigen is currently unknown. V trimming: 2 bases; J trimming: 1 base; junction bases outside the gene matches: 4. This CDR3 has 14 residues. Germline values: CDR1 GTSNPN, CDR2 SVGIG (reference sequence). Enrolled ophthalmopathy patients presented with a Clinical Activity Score of at least 3, a NOSPECS grade of at least 4, and disease duration under 3 months.

V and J are TRBV30 and TRBJ2-7; TRBD1 matches at 8 bases. The specimen sequenced was blood. This TCR came from a man aged 45-65 years with Graves' ophthalmopathy. DNA of the CDR3: TGTGCCTGGAGTTCTGGGACAGGATCCTACGAGCAGTACTTC. Its translation: CAWSSGTGSYEQYF.